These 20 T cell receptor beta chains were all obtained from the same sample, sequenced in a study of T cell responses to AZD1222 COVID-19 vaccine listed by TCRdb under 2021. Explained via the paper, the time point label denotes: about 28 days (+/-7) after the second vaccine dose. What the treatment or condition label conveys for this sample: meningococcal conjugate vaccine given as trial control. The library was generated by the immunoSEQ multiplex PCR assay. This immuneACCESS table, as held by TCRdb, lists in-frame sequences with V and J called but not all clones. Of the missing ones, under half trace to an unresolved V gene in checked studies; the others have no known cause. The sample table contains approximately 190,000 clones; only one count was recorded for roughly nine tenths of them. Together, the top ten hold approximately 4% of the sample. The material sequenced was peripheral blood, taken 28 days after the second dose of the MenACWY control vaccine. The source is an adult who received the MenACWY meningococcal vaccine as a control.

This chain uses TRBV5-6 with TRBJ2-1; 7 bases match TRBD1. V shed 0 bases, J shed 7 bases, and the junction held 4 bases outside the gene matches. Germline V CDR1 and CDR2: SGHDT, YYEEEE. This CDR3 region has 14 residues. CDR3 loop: CASSLEVTGNEQFF. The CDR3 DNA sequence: TGTGCCAGCAGCTTGGAGGTGACAGGGAATGAGCAGTTCTTC.

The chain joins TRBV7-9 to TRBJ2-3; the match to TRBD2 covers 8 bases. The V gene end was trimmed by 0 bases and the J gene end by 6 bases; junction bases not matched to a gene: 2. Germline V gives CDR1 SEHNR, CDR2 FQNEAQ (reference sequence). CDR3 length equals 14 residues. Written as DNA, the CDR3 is TGTGCCAGCAGCTTAGCTAGCGGGGCGGATACGCAGTATTTT. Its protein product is CASSLASGADTQYF.

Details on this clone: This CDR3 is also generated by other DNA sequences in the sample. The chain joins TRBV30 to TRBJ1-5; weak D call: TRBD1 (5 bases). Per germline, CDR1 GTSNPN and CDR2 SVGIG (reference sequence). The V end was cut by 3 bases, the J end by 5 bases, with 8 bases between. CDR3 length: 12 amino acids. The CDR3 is CAWSAGHQPQHF. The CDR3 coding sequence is TGTGCCTGGAGCGCGGGGCATCAGCCCCAGCATTTT.

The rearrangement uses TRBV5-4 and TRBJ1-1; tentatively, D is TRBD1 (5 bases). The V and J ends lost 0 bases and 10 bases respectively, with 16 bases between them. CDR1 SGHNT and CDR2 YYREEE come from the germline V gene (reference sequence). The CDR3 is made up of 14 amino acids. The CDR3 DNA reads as TGTGCCAGCAGCTTGGGGGGGGAAGTAAGAGGAGCTTTCTTT. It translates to CASSLGGEVRGAFF.

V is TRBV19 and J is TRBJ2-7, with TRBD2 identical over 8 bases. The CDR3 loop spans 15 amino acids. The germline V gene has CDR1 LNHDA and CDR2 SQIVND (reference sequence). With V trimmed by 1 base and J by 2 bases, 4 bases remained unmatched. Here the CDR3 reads CASSIGGTSTYEQYF. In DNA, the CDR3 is TGTGCCAGTAGTATAGGGGGGACTAGTACCTACGAGCAGTACTTC.

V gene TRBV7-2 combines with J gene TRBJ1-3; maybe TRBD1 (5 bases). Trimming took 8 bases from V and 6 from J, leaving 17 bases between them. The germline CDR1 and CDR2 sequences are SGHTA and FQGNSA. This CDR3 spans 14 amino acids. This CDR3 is CASGGAGPSNTIYF. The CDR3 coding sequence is TGTGCCAGCGGTGGGGCAGGTCCCTCAAACACCATATATTTT.

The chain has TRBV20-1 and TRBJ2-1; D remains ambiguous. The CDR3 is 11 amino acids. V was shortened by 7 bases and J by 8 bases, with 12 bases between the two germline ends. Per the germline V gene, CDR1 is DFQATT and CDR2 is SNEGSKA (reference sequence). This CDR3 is CSVPSAYEQFF. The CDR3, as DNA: TGCAGTGTTCCTTCAGCCTATGAGCAGTTCTTC.

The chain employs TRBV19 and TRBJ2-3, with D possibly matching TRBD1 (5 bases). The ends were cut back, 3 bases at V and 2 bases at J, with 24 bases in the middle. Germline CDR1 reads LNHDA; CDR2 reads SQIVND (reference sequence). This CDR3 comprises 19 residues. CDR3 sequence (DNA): TGTGCCAGTAGTATCCTGGTCGGTAGGGGCTCATCCAACACAGATACGCAGTATTTT. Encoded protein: CASSILVGRGSSNTDTQYF.

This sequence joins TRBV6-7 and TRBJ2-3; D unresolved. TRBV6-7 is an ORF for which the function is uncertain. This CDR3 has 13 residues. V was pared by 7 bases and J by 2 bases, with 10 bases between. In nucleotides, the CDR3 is TGTGCCAGCATCCACAGACTCACAGATACGCAGTATTTT. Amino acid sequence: CASIHRLTDTQYF.

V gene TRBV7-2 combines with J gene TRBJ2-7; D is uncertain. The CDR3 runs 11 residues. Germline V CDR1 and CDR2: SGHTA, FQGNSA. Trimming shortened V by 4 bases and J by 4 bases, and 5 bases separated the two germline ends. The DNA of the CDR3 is TGTGCCAGCAGCTCCCTTTACGAGCAGTACTTC. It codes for CASSSLYEQYF.

The CDR3 loop is CASSFPGQPQHF. As DNA, the CDR3 is TGTGCCAGCAGCTTTCCGGGTCAGCCCCAGCATTTT. The chain joins TRBV13 to TRBJ1-5; no definite D call. Per the germline V gene, CDR1 is PRHDT and CDR2 is FYEKMQ (reference sequence). Trimming shortened V by 3 bases and J by 6 bases, and 6 bases separated the two germline ends. This CDR3 is built from 12 residues.

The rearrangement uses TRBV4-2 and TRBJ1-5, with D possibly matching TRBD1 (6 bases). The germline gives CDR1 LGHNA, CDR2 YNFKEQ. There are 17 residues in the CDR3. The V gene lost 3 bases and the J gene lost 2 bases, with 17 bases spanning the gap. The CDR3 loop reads CASSHRGVQGGNQPQHF. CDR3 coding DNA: TGTGCCAGCAGCCACCGCGGTGTACAGGGCGGCAATCAGCCCCAGCATTTT.

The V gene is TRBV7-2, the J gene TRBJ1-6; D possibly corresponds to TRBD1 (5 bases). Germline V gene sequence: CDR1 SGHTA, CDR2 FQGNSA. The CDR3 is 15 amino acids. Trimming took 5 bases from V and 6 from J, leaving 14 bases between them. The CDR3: CASSRNAGSNSPLHF. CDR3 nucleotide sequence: TGTGCCAGCAGCCGGAACGCAGGGTCTAATTCACCCCTCCACTTT.

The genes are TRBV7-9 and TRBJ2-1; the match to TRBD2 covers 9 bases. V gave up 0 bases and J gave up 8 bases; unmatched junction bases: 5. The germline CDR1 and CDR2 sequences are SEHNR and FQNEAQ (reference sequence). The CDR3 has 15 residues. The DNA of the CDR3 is TGTGCCAGCAGCTTAGCTGGCGGGAGGGCGGATGAGCAGTTCTTC. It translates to CASSLAGGRADEQFF.

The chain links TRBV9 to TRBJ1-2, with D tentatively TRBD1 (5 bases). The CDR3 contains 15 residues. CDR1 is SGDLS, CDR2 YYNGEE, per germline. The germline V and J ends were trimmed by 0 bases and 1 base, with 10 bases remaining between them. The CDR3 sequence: CASSVGAGFNYGYTF. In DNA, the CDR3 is TGTGCCAGCAGCGTAGGGGCAGGGTTTAACTATGGCTACACCTTC.

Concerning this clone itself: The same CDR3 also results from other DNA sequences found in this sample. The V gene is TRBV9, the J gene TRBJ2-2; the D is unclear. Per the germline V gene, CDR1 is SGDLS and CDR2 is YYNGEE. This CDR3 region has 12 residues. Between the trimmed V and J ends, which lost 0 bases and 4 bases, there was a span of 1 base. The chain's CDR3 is CASSVGTGELFF. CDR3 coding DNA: TGTGCCAGCAGCGTAGGCACCGGGGAGCTGTTTTTT. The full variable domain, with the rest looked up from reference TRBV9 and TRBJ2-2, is DSGVTQTPKHLITATGQRVTLRCSPRSGDLSVYWYQQSLDQGLQFLIQYYNGEERAKGNILERFSAQQFPDLHSELNLSSLELGDSALYFCASSVGTGELFFGEGSRLTVL.

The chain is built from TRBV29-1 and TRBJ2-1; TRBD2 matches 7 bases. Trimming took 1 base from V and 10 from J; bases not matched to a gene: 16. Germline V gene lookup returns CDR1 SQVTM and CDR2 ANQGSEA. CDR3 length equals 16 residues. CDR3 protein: CSVEGPMSGGRGEQFF. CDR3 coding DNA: TGCAGCGTTGAAGGACCTATGAGCGGCGGGCGGGGGGAGCAGTTCTTC.

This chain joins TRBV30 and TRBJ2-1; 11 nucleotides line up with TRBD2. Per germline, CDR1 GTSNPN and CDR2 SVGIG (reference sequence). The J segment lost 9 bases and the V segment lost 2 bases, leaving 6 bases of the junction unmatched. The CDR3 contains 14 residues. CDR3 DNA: TGTGCCTGGAGTAAGGCTAGCGGGAGGAGTGAGCAGTTCTTC. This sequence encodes CAWSKASGRSEQFF.

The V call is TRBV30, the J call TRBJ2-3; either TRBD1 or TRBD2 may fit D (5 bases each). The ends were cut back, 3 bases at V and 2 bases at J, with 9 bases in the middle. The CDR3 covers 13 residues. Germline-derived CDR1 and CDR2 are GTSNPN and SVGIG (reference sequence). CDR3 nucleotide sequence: TGTGCCTGGAGGGGGGACCCCACAGATACGCAGTATTTT. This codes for CAWRGDPTDTQYF. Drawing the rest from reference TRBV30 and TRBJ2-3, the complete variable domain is SQTIHQWPATLVQPVGSPLSLECTVEGTSNPNLYWYRQAAGRGLQLLFYSVGIGQISSEVPQNLSASRPQDRQFILSSKKLLLSDSGFYLCAWRGDPTDTQYFGPGTRLTVL.

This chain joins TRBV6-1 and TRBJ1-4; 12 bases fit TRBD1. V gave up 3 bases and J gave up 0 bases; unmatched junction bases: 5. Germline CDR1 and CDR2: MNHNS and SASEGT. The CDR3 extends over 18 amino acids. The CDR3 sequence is CASSEGQGARATNEKLFF. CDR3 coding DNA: TGTGCCAGCAGTGAGGGACAGGGGGCGAGAGCAACTAATGAAAAACTGTTTTTT.